These 29 T cell receptor beta chains came from one sample sequenced in a study of T cell repertoires in cytomegalovirus infection. TCRdb processed the reads anew with MiXCR; each CDR3 protein has one entry. The sample lists some 170,000 distinct CDR3 sequences, approximately 18% occurring once. The source material was CD8+ T cells from PBMCs. The receptors were gathered from a human donor in good health (CMV status not recorded). Some clones in this sample may be carry-over from other donors' samples.

This CDR3 reads CSVRPQGYEQYF. CDR3 sequence (DNA): TGCAGCGTTCGTCCCCAGGGCTACGAGCAGTACTTC. The chain uses TRBV29-1 and TRBJ2-7, with D possibly being TRBD1 (5 bases). The V gene's germline CDR1 is SQVTM and CDR2 ANQGSEA. V was shortened by 5 bases and J by 3 bases, with 11 bases between the two germline ends. The CDR3 length is 12 residues.

The J gene is TRBJ1-1, the V gene TRBV5-6; tentatively, D is TRBD1 (5 bases). CDR3 length equals 14 residues. Trimming shortened V by 4 bases and J by 1 base, and 11 bases separated the two germline ends. From germline, CDR1 is SGHDT and CDR2 YYEEEE. CDR3 sequence (DNA): TGTGCCAGCAGCATTATTCAGGGGAACACTGAAGCTTTCTTT. Its translation: CASSIIQGNTEAFF.

Here the CDR3 DNA reads TGTGCCAGCACAGCGGTGGGCTCTGGAAACACCATATATTTT. Amino acid sequence: CASTAVGSGNTIYF. V and J are TRBV28 and TRBJ1-3; D unresolved. This CDR3 is built from 14 residues. Looked up from germline, CDR1 is MDHEN and CDR2 is SYDVKM. V lost 7 bases, J lost 0 bases, and 10 bases lay in between.

This clonotype showed up just a few times. This rearrangement joins TRBV20-1 to TRBJ1-4, with D hard to call. The CDR3 contains 15 residues. V lost 3 bases, J lost 9 bases, and 20 bases lay in between. Germline V lookup: CDR1 DFQATT, CDR2 SNEGSKA (reference sequence). CDR3 sequence reads: CSARAGRSGMKKLFF. For the CDR3, the DNA is TGCAGTGCTAGGGCTGGGCGCTCGGGAATGAAAAAACTGTTTTTT.

This chain links TRBV19 with TRBJ2-7; D remains ambiguous. CDR3 length: 15 residues. Germline values: CDR1 LNHDA, CDR2 SQIVND (reference sequence). Deletions cut 3 bases from V and 0 bases from J, with 12 bases between. CDR3 in DNA: TGTGCCAGTAGTATTCTCACGACCAGCTCCTACGAGCAGTACTTC. As protein: CASSILTTSSYEQYF. Combining the CDR3 with reference TRBV19 and TRBJ2-7 gives the whole variable domain DGGITQSPKYLFRKEGQNVTLSCEQNLNHDAMYWYRQDPGQGLRLIYYSQIVNDFQKGDIAEGYSVSREKKESFPLTVTSAQKNPTAFYLCASSILTTSSYEQYFGPGTRLTVT.

This chain joins TRBV27 and TRBJ2-1, with D tentatively TRBD2 (5 bases). Germline V gene lookup returns CDR1 MNHEY and CDR2 SMNVEV (reference sequence). V dropped 0 bases and J dropped 6 bases, with 15 bases sitting between them. The CDR3 is 16 amino acids. The CDR3 DNA reads as TGTGCCAGCAGTTTATCTGGGCTAGAAGGGAGCAATGAGCAGTTCTTC. It yields the protein CASSLSGLEGSNEQFF.

The chain employs TRBV28 and TRBJ1-1; weak D call: TRBD1 (5 bases). This CDR3 has 14 residues. Germline V gene data show CDR1 as MDHEN and CDR2 as SYDVKM. V lost 6 bases and J lost 2, with 13 bases in between. The CDR3 region is CASRGRGVNTEAFF. CDR3 DNA: TGTGCCAGCAGGGGGCGAGGAGTCAACACTGAAGCTTTCTTT.

The chain links TRBV6-2 or TRBV6-3 to TRBJ2-6, with D possibly being TRBD2 (5 bases). V lost 7 bases, J lost 4 bases, and 14 bases lay in between. This CDR3 region has 15 residues. Germline V gene sequence: CDR1 MNHEY, CDR2 SVGEGT. The CDR3 here is CASTEGRPGANVLTF. The CDR3, as DNA: TGTGCCAGCACTGAGGGCCGCCCGGGGGCCAACGTCCTGACTTTC.

The chain is built from TRBV7-2 and TRBJ2-1, with 7 positions matching TRBD2. The CDR3 length is 14 residues. V was pared by 1 base and J by 7 bases, with 4 bases of the junction left unmatched. CDR1 is SGHTA, CDR2 FQGNSA, per germline. CDR3 coding DNA: TGTGCCAGCAGCTTAGAGTGGGGGGGGAATGAGCAGTTCTTC. Translation gives CASSLEWGGNEQFF.

The sample holds a few counts of this clonotype. The rearrangement links TRBV10-1 to TRBJ1-1; D might be TRBD1 (6 bases). The CDR3 runs 13 residues. V lost 6 bases to trimming and J lost 2 bases, with 10 bases between them. Germline V gene sequence: CDR1 WNHNN, CDR2 SYGVQD (reference sequence). CDR3 residues: CASRSGENTEAFF. Written as DNA, the CDR3 is TGCGCCAGCAGGTCAGGGGAAAACACTGAAGCTTTCTTT.

This chain's CDR3 is CASSYSAGNSPLHF. The CDR3 DNA is TGTGCCAGCAGTTACTCGGCGGGTAATTCACCCCTCCACTTT. The rearrangement links TRBV6-2 or TRBV6-3 to TRBJ1-6; the D is unclear. The CDR3 contains 14 residues. V was shortened by 0 bases and J by 6 bases, with 6 bases between the two germline ends. Per germline, CDR1 MNHEY and CDR2 SVGEGT.

The gene calls are TRBV7-9 and TRBJ2-4, with no clear D. Germline V CDR1 and CDR2: SEHNR, FQNEAQ (reference sequence). The V and J ends lost 4 bases and 3 bases respectively, with 13 bases between them. CDR3 length: 15 residues. For the CDR3, the DNA is TGTGCCAGCAGCTCCTGGGCTTCCGACAAAAACATTCAGTACTTC. It translates to CASSSWASDKNIQYF.

This rearrangement joins TRBV20-1 to TRBJ2-1; 12 bases align to TRBD2. Germline values: CDR1 DFQATT, CDR2 SNEGSKA (reference sequence). V lost 5 bases and J lost 4; bases outside the gene matches: 3. There are 14 residues in the CDR3. CDR3 amino acids: CSAEGTSGYNEQFF. The CDR3 DNA follows: TGCAGTGCTGAAGGGACTAGCGGGTACAATGAGCAGTTCTTC.

This clonotype has a handful of counts. V and J are TRBV7-6 and TRBJ2-5; D remains unclear. The CDR3 extends over 13 amino acids. CDR1 SGHVS and CDR2 FNYEAQ come from the germline V gene. V lost 1 base, J lost 11 bases, and 14 bases lay in between. The CDR3 region has the DNA TGTGCCAGCAGCTTAGGCGATCCGGCTCATCAGTACTTC. Its translation is CASSLGDPAHQYF.

This clonotype occurred a few times. V usage is TRBV7-8 and J usage is TRBJ2-5; a possible D gene is TRBD2 (6 bases). Trimming took off 3 bases at V and 4 bases at J, with 15 bases between the two ends. Per the germline V gene, CDR1 is SGHVS and CDR2 is FQNEAQ. The CDR3 runs 15 residues. In DNA, the CDR3 is TGTGCCAGCAGCTTCGGCGGGGCGATTGCAGAGACCCAGTACTTC. Residues: CASSFGGAIAETQYF.

This clonotype occurred a few times. The J gene is TRBJ1-2, the V gene TRBV20-1; possibly TRBD1 for D (5 bases). Trimming took 6 bases from V and 4 from J, leaving 15 bases between them. CDR3 length: 13 residues. Germline CDR1 and CDR2: DFQATT and SNEGSKA (reference sequence). CDR3 sequence (DNA): TGCAGTGCGATAGGGACCGGAGCCTATGGCTACACCTTC. It codes for CSAIGTGAYGYTF.

This chain links TRBV2 with TRBJ2-5; D uncertain. Trimming removed 4 bases from V and 4 bases from J, with 13 bases in between. In germline, CDR1 is SNHLY, CDR2 FYNNEI. The CDR3 has 14 amino acids. CDR3 region: CASSGTEERETQYF. CDR3 in DNA: TGTGCCAGCAGTGGGACCGAAGAGAGAGAGACCCAGTACTTC.

This chain's CDR3 is CASSSPSGVGHEQFF. The CDR3 region has the DNA TGTGCCAGCAGCTCCCCTAGCGGGGTTGGCCATGAGCAGTTCTTC. The rearrangement joins TRBV6-2 or TRBV6-3 to TRBJ2-1; 9 nucleotides line up with TRBD2. Germline V CDR1 and CDR2: MNHEY, SVGEGT. Unmatched junction bases numbered 11, after V lost 6 bases and J lost 8 bases. The CDR3 runs 15 residues.

This clonotype was counted between two and nine times. V usage is TRBV11-1 and J usage is TRBJ1-1; D unclear. Trimming took off 3 bases at V and 1 base at J, with 15 bases between the two ends. The germline V gene has CDR1 SGHAT and CDR2 FQDESV (reference sequence). The CDR3 runs 16 residues. CDR3 DNA: TGTGCCAGCAGCTTTATTCAGGCTGGAACGAACACTGAAGCTTTCTTT. Translated, it gives CASSFIQAGTNTEAFF.

V gene TRBV30 combines with J gene TRBJ1-5; TRBD1 aligns across 8 bases. The CDR3 covers 15 residues. Trimming at V came to 0 bases and at J to 2 bases, leaving 3 bases not matched to a gene. Germline lookup yields CDR1 GTSNPN and CDR2 SVGIG (reference sequence). The CDR3 sequence: CAWSVAGQGNQPQHF. The CDR3 DNA reads TGTGCCTGGAGTGTGGCGGGACAGGGCAATCAGCCCCAGCATTTT.

The rearrangement uses TRBV7-9 and TRBJ2-1, with TRBD1 matching 8 bases. The trim removed 4 bases at V and 4 bases at J, leaving 18 bases unmatched. CDR3 length: 19 residues. Germline V CDR1 and CDR2: SEHNR, FQNEAQ (reference sequence). The CDR3 region is CASSSPTGSRGPVYNEQFF. The DNA of the CDR3 is TGTGCCAGCAGCTCCCCGACGGGTAGCAGGGGGCCAGTTTACAATGAGCAGTTCTTC.

The chain is built from TRBV6-4 and TRBJ2-1; TRBD2 matches 10 bases. The CDR3 runs to 18 residues. The V and J ends lost 5 bases and 2 bases, in that order; junction bases with no gene match: 12. The germline V gene has CDR1 MRHNA and CDR2 SNTAGT. CDR3 DNA: TGTGCCAGCAGTCGATCCCCCAGGAGCGGGGGGGCCTACAATGAGCAGTTCTTC. Amino acid sequence: CASSRSPRSGGAYNEQFF.

This clonotype was recorded a few times. The J gene is TRBJ2-2, the V gene TRBV7-6; unclear D gene. The CDR3 is 15 amino acids. CDR1 is SGHVS, CDR2 FNYEAQ, per germline. V was cut by 4 bases and J by 4 bases, with 13 bases left in between. The CDR3 protein is CASSWAGGGTGELFF. As DNA, the CDR3 is TGTGCCAGCAGCTGGGCAGGTGGCGGCACCGGGGAGCTGTTTTTT.

The chain combines TRBV2 with TRBJ2-3; 8 nucleotides align to TRBD2. Germline-derived CDR1 and CDR2 are SNHLY and FYNNEI. This CDR3 contains 14 residues. The V and J ends lost 6 bases and 0 bases, in that order; junction bases with no gene match: 2. CDR3 residues: CASSGGGSTDTQYF. CDR3 in DNA: TGTGCCAGCAGCGGGGGGGGTAGCACAGATACGCAGTATTTT.

This clonotype was detected only a few times. The rearrangement uses TRBV7-6 and TRBJ1-1, with 9 bases matching TRBD1. The germline CDR1 and CDR2 sequences are SGHVS and FNYEAQ. The length of the CDR3 is 20 residues. V shed 2 bases and J 4 bases; nucleotides not matched to a gene: 20. CDR3 DNA sequence: TGTGCCAGCAGCTTAAACTCGGCGGGACAGGGTCCACCCTGGGCCACTGAAGCTTTCTTT. Translation: CASSLNSAGQGPPWATEAFF.

The V and J genes are TRBV5-6 and TRBJ2-5; the D gene is possibly TRBD1 (5 bases). V lost 0 bases and J lost 0, with 15 bases in between. This CDR3 has 17 amino acids. Germline V gene lookup returns CDR1 SGHDT and CDR2 YYEEEE. CDR3 coding DNA: TGTGCCAGCAGCTTGGGGAGTCGATCAGGGTACCAAGAGACCCAGTACTTC. This encodes CASSLGSRSGYQETQYF.

CDR3 DNA: TGTGCCAGCAGTCCCCAAGGTCCCGAGACCCAGTACTTC. Its translation: CASSPQGPETQYF. V is TRBV6-5 and J is TRBJ2-5; no firm D call. Germline CDR1 and CDR2: MNHEY and SVGAGI. The CDR3 covers 13 residues. Deletions cut 5 bases from V and 5 bases from J, with 12 bases between.

Here the CDR3 DNA reads TGTGCCAGCAGTTACTCCGCCGGCTCTGGAAACACCATATATTTT. It specifies CASSYSAGSGNTIYF. The chain is built from TRBV6-5 and TRBJ1-3, with no clear D. The CDR3 is 15 residues long. Germline CDR1 is MNHEY and CDR2 is SVGAGI. V was shortened by 0 bases and J by 0 bases, with 6 bases between the two germline ends.

This clonotype was seen more than once but under ten times. J is TRBJ1-1 and V is TRBV7-8; TRBD1 agrees at 8 bases. With V trimmed by 4 bases and J by 1 base, 20 bases remained unmatched. The germline gives CDR1 SGHVS, CDR2 FQNEAQ. The CDR3 loop spans 20 amino acids. This CDR3 reads CASSSTPGQAWVKGNTEAFF. The DNA for the CDR3 is TGTGCCAGCAGCTCCACCCCGGGACAGGCCTGGGTAAAGGGGAACACTGAAGCTTTCTTT.